This TCR beta chain was documented in a study of shared clonotypes between healthy human individuals. Findings and limits, study-wide: An anticipated effect of sequencing depth on clonotype sharing among donors was recognized. Larger richness was generally estimated for naive than memory subsets.

Samples underwent the assay at deep level. Sequenced by immunoSEQ multiplex PCR; TCRdb stores in-frame clones only, minus some. Seen here are 2 million to 2.5 million clones, roughly 91% observed once, and the top ten hold roughly 1.8%. CD8 cells regarded as naive lacked CD45RO, were positively chosen for CCR7, and omitted terminally differentiated effector memory CD45RA+ cells. In this sample, this clone turned up a few times. Its antigen is undetermined. Sequenced input: naive CD8+ T cells from PBMCs. The origin of this receptor is a man younger than 35 in good health. Some clones in this sample may be carry-over from other donors' samples.

CDR3 sequence (DNA): TGTGCCAGCATTCAGGGGTGGAACACTGAAGCTTTCTTT. Translating gives CASIQGWNTEAFF. The chain uses TRBV6-5 and TRBJ1-1; D possibly corresponds to TRBD1 (6 bases). CDR3 length equals 13 residues. The germline V and J ends were trimmed by 7 bases and 1 base, with 10 bases remaining between them. Germline CDR1 reads MNHEY; CDR2 reads SVGAGI.